This is a list of T cell receptor beta chains from one sample in a study of a mutant IDH1 vaccine in newly diagnosed glioma. These TCRs' antigens remain unknown. The table came from immunoSEQ multiplex PCR; TCRdb's copy has only in-frame clones and leaves some out. Here the sample spans 60,000 or so clones, about 87% being singletons. Sequences were derived from PBMCs, sampled from a glioma patient whose treatment included an IDH1 peptide vaccine. The source of these receptors is a woman between 40 and 55 years old with glioma. The CDR3 runs from the conserved cysteine through the conserved F or W. Fields, in order: J gene, D gene, V gene, clone size, CDR3 length, CDR3 DNA, CDR3 protein. D genes are given only for firm matches. Not every row has a clone size; where given, it reads once, few, many or a size class.

TRBJ1-1	TRBD1	TRBV13	.	18	TGTGCCAGCAGCCTCTACCTTGGACAGGGGGGAATGAACACTGAAGCTTTCTTT	CASSLYLGQGGMNTEAFF
TRBJ2-5	.	TRBV6-6	.	15	TGTGCCAGCAGTTACGGGTCCGCAGGAGAAGAGACCCAGTACTTC	CASSYGSAGEETQYF
TRBJ2-7	TRBD2	TRBV5-8	.	14	TGTGCCATAACTGGGCGGGAGGGCCCCTACGAGCAGTACTTC	CAITGREGPYEQYF
TRBJ2-1	.	TRBV30	.	17	TGTGCCTGGAGTGTAGGATCGGGGGGGACAGGGCTAAATGAGCAGTTCTTC	CAWSVGSGGTGLNEQFF
TRBJ2-7	.	TRBV16	.	17	TGTGCCAGCAGCCAATCTATCGGAGGTCAGGGCCGTTACGAGCAGTACTTC	CASSQSIGGQGRYEQYF
TRBJ2-5	.	TRBV7-8	.	13	TGTGCCAGCAGCTTGGAGGTGGTCCAGACCCAGTACTTC	CASSLEVVQTQYF
TRBJ2-5	.	TRBV6-5	.	14	TGTGCCAGCCGCCGGGACGGTCCTCAAGAGACCCAGTACTTC	CASRRDGPQETQYF
TRBJ2-5	.	TRBV15	.	15	TGTGCCACCCTCACCTACCGGACGTTGGCCGAGACCCAGTACTTC	CATLTYRTLAETQYF
TRBJ1-2	.	TRBV30	.	13	TGTGCCTGGAGTTTAACCGGGGACGGGCTCTATACCTTC	CAWSLTGDGLYTF
TRBJ2-3	.	TRBV4-3	.	14	TGCGCCAGCAGCCAAGACGGACGGAAAGATACGCAGTATTTT	CASSQDGRKDTQYF
TRBJ1-1	.	TRBV7-9	.	13	TGTGCCAGCAGCTTAACGGGGAACACTGAAGCTTTCTTT	CASSLTGNTEAFF
TRBJ2-2	.	TRBV5-6	once	15	TGTGCCAGCAGCCCCGGTTTCGCAGACACCGGGGAGCTGTTTTTT	CASSPGFADTGELFF
TRBJ2-7	TRBD2	TRBV10-3	.	13	TGTGCCATCAGTGGGGACTACCCCTACGAGCAGTACTTC	CAISGDYPYEQYF
TRBJ2-7	.	TRBV25-1	.	14	TGTGCCAGCAGTGAATGGAAGGACCGCTACGAGCAGTACTTC	CASSEWKDRYEQYF
TRBJ1-1	TRBD1	TRBV6-1	.	15	TGTGCCAGCAGTGAACTTGGACAGGGGGTCCCTAAAGCTTTCTTT	CASSELGQGVPKAFF
TRBJ1-5	.	TRBV5-8	.	13	TGTGCCAGCAGCTTGGTAGGGGTTCAGCCCCAGCATTTT	CASSLVGVQPQHF
TRBJ2-6	TRBD1	TRBV15	few	15	TGTGCCACCAGCGGAAAGGGGGCCGGGGCCAACGTCCTGACTTTC	CATSGKGAGANVLTF
TRBJ2-7	TRBD2	TRBV6-6	.	16	TGTGCCAGCAGTTACGGAGCGGGGGAGCTTTCCTACGAGCAGTACTTC	CASSYGAGELSYEQYF
TRBJ1-1	.	TRBV28	.	13	TGTGCCAGCAGTACGACAGGAGCCACTGAAGCTTTCTTT	CASSTTGATEAFF
TRBJ1-2	TRBD1	TRBV6-5	.	13	TGTGCCAGCAGTTACCAGGGGGGATATGGCTACACCTTC	CASSYQGGYGYTF
TRBJ2-1	.	TRBV9	.	14	TGTGCCAGCAGCAGGACAGCCGCTAACAATGAGCAGTTCTTC	CASSRTAANNEQFF
TRBJ2-7	TRBD1	TRBV5-1	.	15	TGCGCCAGCAGCTTGACGTACAGGGGGGAGTACGAGCAGTACTTC	CASSLTYRGEYEQYF
TRBJ1-6	.	TRBV6-5	.	15	TGTGCCAGCAGTTACTCTTCCAGCTTTAATTCACCCCTCCACTTT	CASSYSSSFNSPLHF
TRBJ2-7	TRBD1	TRBV5-1	.	14	TGCGCCAGCAGCTCAGGGGGCGTTGGCGACGAGCAGTACTTC	CASSSGGVGDEQYF
TRBJ1-5	.	TRBV4-2	.	12	TGTGCCAGCAGCCAAGATGGTCAGCCCCAGCATTTT	CASSQDGQPQHF
TRBJ1-5	.	TRBV7-9	.	16	TGTGCCAGCAGCTTAGGTAGGGACGGAAGGAATCAGCCCCAGCATTTT	CASSLGRDGRNQPQHF
TRBJ2-5	.	TRBV18	.	14	TGTGCCAGCTCAACCCAAGACTGGGAAGAGACCCAGTACTTC	CASSTQDWEETQYF
TRBJ2-5	.	TRBV2	.	15	TGTGCCAGTCTCCCCTCTAGATCCCTCTTGGAGACCCAGTACTTC	CASLPSRSLLETQYF
TRBJ2-1	TRBD2	TRBV29-1	.	17	TGCAGCGTCGGGGGGACTAGCGGGAGGGAACTCTACAATGAGCAGTTCTTC	CSVGGTSGRELYNEQFF
TRBJ1-1	.	TRBV10-2	.	14	TGCGCCAGCAGTGGGCAGGGGTCTCACACTGAAGCTTTCTTT	CASSGQGSHTEAFF
TRBJ2-7	.	TRBV5-8	.	15	TGTGCCAGCACTCTTTGGGGGTCAGGAACCTACGAGCAGTACTTC	CASTLWGSGTYEQYF
TRBJ1-1	TRBD1	TRBV4-2	.	15	TGTGCCAGCAGCCAACTGGAAGGGGGACAGATTGAAGCTTTCTTT	CASSQLEGGQIEAFF
TRBJ2-3	.	TRBV2	.	11	TGTGCCAGCAGTGAAACAGATACGCAGTATTTT	CASSETDTQYF
TRBJ2-7	TRBD2	TRBV5-1	.	14	TGCGCCAGCAGCTACGGACTAGCGGGAGACGAGCAGTACTTC	CASSYGLAGDEQYF
TRBJ2-1	TRBD1	TRBV30	.	15	TGTGCCTGGAGTGAGGGACAGGGGGCCTACAATGAGCAGTTCTTC	CAWSEGQGAYNEQFF
TRBJ1-1	.	TRBV6-5	few	13	TGTGCCAGCAGTGCGTCCCCAGGAGCTGAAGCTTTCTTT	CASSASPGAEAFF
TRBJ2-1	TRBD2	TRBV7-2	.	15	TGTGCCAGCAGAACCGGGAACTTCGGGGGGAATGAGCAGTTCTTC	CASRTGNFGGNEQFF
TRBJ1-3	TRBD1	TRBV19	.	13	TGTGCCAGCGATGACAGGGGGCGGAACACCATATATTTT	CASDDRGRNTIYF
TRBJ1-2	TRBD1	TRBV19	.	16	TGTGCCAGTAGTGGGAGGAGACAGGGGGCGCGGGATGGCTACACCTTC	CASSGRRQGARDGYTF
TRBJ1-1	.	TRBV4-3	.	15	TGCGCCAGCAGCCAAGCGGGCCAGGGTAACACTGAAGCTTTCTTT	CASSQAGQGNTEAFF
TRBJ2-3	.	TRBV2	.	14	TGTGCCAGCACCGATGGGCAGGCGGGAGATACGCAGTATTTT	CASTDGQAGDTQYF
TRBJ1-1	.	TRBV4-1	few	16	TGCGCCAGCAGCCAAGCGGTAGGCAGGGGGAACACTGAAGCTTTCTTT	CASSQAVGRGNTEAFF
TRBJ1-2	TRBD1	TRBV9	.	13	TGTGCCAGCAGCGCCCATAGACAGGGCGGGCCCTCCTTC	CASSAHRQGGPSF
TRBJ1-1	TRBD1	TRBV5-4	.	13	TGTGCCAGCAGCTACACAGGGGCCACTGAAGCTTTCTTT	CASSYTGATEAFF
TRBJ2-7	TRBD1	TRBV6-1	.	15	TGTGCCAGCAGTGATCCGGGACAGGGGTTGTACGAGCAGTACTTC	CASSDPGQGLYEQYF
TRBJ2-7	TRBD2	TRBV7-8	.	15	TGTGCCAGCACACTTAGCGGGGGGTCCACCTACGAGCAGTACTTC	CASTLSGGSTYEQYF
TRBJ1-5	.	TRBV2	.	15	TGTGCCAGCAGCGAAAGACACCTAAGCAATCAGCCCCAGCATTTT	CASSERHLSNQPQHF
TRBJ1-3	.	TRBV28	.	14	TGTGCCAGCAGTTTTACAGGGTCTGGAAACACCATATATTTT	CASSFTGSGNTIYF
TRBJ2-2	TRBD1	TRBV5-1	.	16	TGCGCCAGCAGCTTGGTACAGGGGCGAAACACCGGGGAGCTGTTTTTT	CASSLVQGRNTGELFF
TRBJ2-3	.	TRBV13	.	17	TGTGCCAGCAGCTTAGAGCGGGGTGGGCAGGGGATCGGTACGCAGTATTTT	CASSLERGGQGIGTQYF
TRBJ1-1	.	TRBV7-5	.	14	TGTGCCAGAAGCTTAGAGACGGCAAACACTGAAGCTTTCTTT	CARSLETANTEAFF
TRBJ2-2	TRBD2	TRBV5-1	.	17	TGCGCCAGCAGCTCCCCTACTAGCGGGGGGGCCTTCGGGGAGCTGTTTTTT	CASSSPTSGGAFGELFF
TRBJ1-1	TRBD1	TRBV10-1	once	16	TGCGCCAGCAGGCCAGGGGGACCCCGCATGAACACTGAAGCTTTCTTT	CASRPGGPRMNTEAFF
TRBJ2-6	TRBD1	TRBV7-2	.	19	TGTGCCAGCAGCTCCTCGCTAGGACAGGGCCTCTCTGGGGCCAACGTCCTGACTTTC	CASSSSLGQGLSGANVLTF
TRBJ1-4	TRBD1	TRBV4-1	.	15	TGCGCCAGCACCCCTGGCGGGACAGGCGGTGAAAAACTGTTTTTT	CASTPGGTGGEKLFF